These T cell receptor beta chains were read from a single sample in a study of technical replicates of blood from a few donors. Data came from immunoSEQ multiplex PCR; TCRdb stores just in-frame clones and leaves some out. The top ten hold around 0.37% of the sample, which has some 82,000 clones, 94% seen once. Input material: T cells isolated from PBMCs. The receptors originated from a human donor in good health. Each CDR3 is given with its conserved first and last residue. Each record gives: J gene, D gene, CDR3 length, V gene, clone size, CDR3 DNA, CDR3 protein. D genes are given only for firm matches. Size is omitted from some rows. Given values are once, few, many or a class for expanded clones.

TRBJ1-1 - 13 TRBV29-1 - TGCAGCGTTTTAAAAGGGGGGGGAACTGAAGCTTTCTTT CSVLKGGGTEAFF
TRBJ2-7 - 15 TRBV4-3 - TGCGCCAGCGAGATCCAAGTGAGCGGGCTCTACGAGCAGTACTTC CASEIQVSGLYEQYF
TRBJ1-4 - 12 TRBV27 - TGTGCCAGCAGTTTTAGAGGTGAAAAACTGTTTTTT CASSFRGEKLFF
TRBJ2-7 TRBD1 14 TRBV28 - TGTGCCAGCAGTTTTGTACAGGGGGCTAACGAGCAGTACTTC CASSFVQGANEQYF
TRBJ2-1 - 14 TRBV13 - TGTGCCAGCAGCTTACACTCTAGGGGGAATGAGCAGTTCTTC CASSLHSRGNEQFF
TRBJ2-3 - 15 TRBV7-7 - TGTGCCAGCAGCCCAGGCAGGGCGGTCACAGATACGCAGTATTTT CASSPGRAVTDTQYF
TRBJ1-5 TRBD1 13 TRBV10-1 - TGCGCCAGCAGCCACAGGGGGGATCAGCCCCAGCATTTT CASSHRGDQPQHF
TRBJ1-4 - 13 TRBV21-1 once TGTGCCAGCAGCAAAGAGGGGAATGAAAAACTGTTTTTT CASSKEGNEKLFF
TRBJ1-2 - 13 TRBV6-5 - TGTGCCAGCAGTTACCGTGTGTCCGGGTACTACACCTTC CASSYRVSGYYTF
TRBJ2-7 TRBD2 14 TRBV6-5 - TGTGCCAGCAGCTCGGCTAGCGGACTTTCTGAGCAGTACTTC CASSSASGLSEQYF
TRBJ2-3 - 12 TRBV29-1 - TGCAGCGTTGAGGCTAGCGTAGAGACGCAGTATTTT CSVEASVETQYF
TRBJ2-7 - 18 TRBV21-1 - TGTGCCAGCAGCAAAGGGAGTAGCGGGAGAGGGTCTTTCTGCGAGCAGTACTTC CASSKGSSGRGSFCEQYF
TRBJ1-2 - 17 TRBV25-1 - TGTGCCAGCAGTGCTCGGGAGGGGTCGCCGGGAGACTATGGCTACACCTTC CASSAREGSPGDYGYTF
TRBJ2-7 - 16 TRBV19 - TGTGCCAGTAGTGCCGCTGGAAAACTAGGACTTAACGAGCAGTACTTC CASSAAGKLGLNEQYF
TRBJ2-1 - 16 TRBV12-5 - TGTGCTAGTGGTTTGAACGGGGCAGGGGACTACAATGAGCAGTTCTTC CASGLNGAGDYNEQFF
TRBJ2-1 - 15 TRBV9 - TGTGCCAGCACCCCGCGGGACAGACTTTCCAATGAGCAGTTCTTC CASTPRDRLSNEQFF
TRBJ2-6 - 15 TRBV11-2 - TGTGCCAGCAGCTTGCGGGGTTCGGGGGCCAACGTCCTGACTTTC CASSLRGSGANVLTF
TRBJ2-5 TRBD2 13 TRBV7-8 - TGTGCCAGCAGCCACGAGGGCGGGGGGACCCAGTACTTC CASSHEGGGTQYF
TRBJ1-2 - 18 TRBV7-8 - TGTGCCAGCAGCTTAGTGCGGTCTCTGTATTCCAATAACTATGGCTACACCTTC CASSLVRSLYSNNYGYTF
TRBJ1-2 TRBD1 15 TRBV19 - TGTGCCAGTAGTATAAGAAGGGACAGGTACTATGGCTACACCTTC CASSIRRDRYYGYTF
TRBJ2-1 - 16 TRBV18 - TGTGCCAGCTCTTATGAGGGCATCGGGTCCTACAATGAGCAGTTCTTC CASSYEGIGSYNEQFF
TRBJ2-7 - 19 TRBV4-2 - TGTGCCAGCAGCCAAGCCGAGGGAGGTACAACGGGAACCCGCTACGAGCAGTACTTC CASSQAEGGTTGTRYEQYF
TRBJ1-1 - 16 TRBV30 - TGTGCCTGGAGATACACGGAATGGAGATTGAACACTGAAGCTTTCTTT CAWRYTEWRLNTEAFF
TRBJ2-7 TRBD1 14 TRBV27 - TGTGCCAGCAGTTTAGGACAGGGGGCCGGAGAGCAGTACTTC CASSLGQGAGEQYF
TRBJ1-2 - 13 TRBV28 - TGTGCCAGCAGTTACAACGCTAACTATGGCTACACCTTC CASSYNANYGYTF
TRBJ2-1 TRBD2 17 TRBV2 - TGTGCCAGCGCAGGGACTAGCGTCTTGAGCTCCTACAATGAGCAGTTCTTC CASAGTSVLSSYNEQFF
TRBJ2-7 - 14 TRBV18 - TGTGCCAGCTCACCCGTCGGAGGCCGGGGGGAGCAGTACTTC CASSPVGGRGEQYF
TRBJ2-5 TRBD1 15 TRBV7-7 - TGTGCTAGCAGCCAGAACACAGGGGTAGGGGAGACCCAGTACTTC CASSQNTGVGETQYF
TRBJ2-7 - 14 TRBV19 few TGTGCCAGTAGACAGGCAGGATACTCCTACGAGCAGTACTTC CASRQAGYSYEQYF
TRBJ2-5 - 17 TRBV4-2 - TGTGCCAGCAGCCAAGAAGGGGCGGGAACGTACCAAGAGACCCAGTACTTC CASSQEGAGTYQETQYF
TRBJ2-7 TRBD2 17 TRBV7-6 - TGTGCCAGCAGCATCGGGACTAGCGGGATTGGGACCTACGAGCAGTACTTC CASSIGTSGIGTYEQYF
TRBJ1-1 - 13 TRBV10-3 - TGTGCCATCGTGGAGTCTATGAACACTGAAGCTTTCTTT CAIVESMNTEAFF
TRBJ2-1 - 12 TRBV6-1 - TGTGCCAGCAGAAACAGGTACAATGAGCAGTTCTTC CASRNRYNEQFF
TRBJ1-1 - 14 TRBV9 - TGTGCCAGCAGCGCACGGTTGATGAACACTGAAGCTTTCTTT CASSARLMNTEAFF
TRBJ2-1 TRBD2 14 TRBV5-1 - TGCGCCAGCAGCTTCGGAACTAGCGGAAATGAGCAGTTCTTC CASSFGTSGNEQFF
TRBJ2-1 TRBD2 17 TRBV28 - TGTGCCAGCACCCTACCGGGACTAGCGAACTCCTACAATGAGCAGTTCTTC CASTLPGLANSYNEQFF
TRBJ2-7 TRBD1 16 TRBV11-2 - TGTGCCAGCAGCTTAGCCCCGGGACAGGGGGCTTACGAGCAGTACTTC CASSLAPGQGAYEQYF
TRBJ2-1 - 13 TRBV15 - TGTGCCACCAGCGCATCAGTCTACAATGAGCAGTTCTTC CATSASVYNEQFF